Listed here are 9 T cell receptor beta chains from one sample, sequenced in a study of T cells of healthy individuals. TCRdb used MiXCR to reprocess the 5' RACE reads, holding one entry per CDR3 protein. The sample yields fewer than 75,000 distinct CDR3 sequences, 15% to 20% seen once. The receptor set was obtained from a human donor in good health.

This clonotype showed up just a few times. CDR3 nucleotides: TGCAGTGCTAGAGGGGGAGGAGGTGGGGCCAACGTCCTGACTTTC. Its translation: CSARGGGGGANVLTF. The chain combines TRBV20-1 with TRBJ2-6; the D gene is possibly TRBD2 (6 bases). The V gene's germline CDR1 is DFQATT and CDR2 SNEGSKA (reference sequence). The length of the CDR3 is 15 residues. The V end was cut by 1 base, the J end by 3 bases, with 10 bases between.

This clonotype was counted at least ten times. The V gene is TRBV2, the J gene TRBJ2-1; 7 nucleotides align to TRBD2. The CDR3 has 14 residues. Trimming took 6 bases from V and 5 from J; bases not matched to a gene: 7. Germline CDR1 is SNHLY and CDR2 is FYNNEI. The CDR3 is CASRPGEGNNEQFF. The CDR3 region has the DNA TGTGCCAGCAGGCCCGGGGAGGGCAACAATGAGCAGTTCTTC.

This clonotype was found a few times. J is TRBJ2-6 and V is TRBV19; D might be TRBD2 (5 bases). The CDR3 totals 15 residues. From germline, CDR1 is LNHDA and CDR2 SQIVND (reference sequence). V was pared by 3 bases and J by 2 bases, with 8 bases between. As DNA, the CDR3 is TGTGCCAGTAGTATTTTCGGGGCTGGGGCCAACGTCCTGACTTTC. Translated: CASSIFGAGANVLTF.

This clonotype was detected ten times or more. Germline and junction disagree at one end, which may indicate a read error. The chain recombines TRBV7-2 with TRBJ2-5; D is perhaps TRBD2 (6 bases). Germline-derived CDR1 and CDR2 are SGHTA and FQGNSA. This CDR3 comprises 15 residues. CDR3 DNA sequence: TGTGCCAGCAGCCTAGCGACCCGGAGCCAAGAGACCCAGTACTTC. As protein: CASSLATRSQETQYF.

Notes on this clonotype: A much larger clone lies one base from this, so it may be a read error. The chain employs TRBV27 and TRBJ2-1; TRBD2 agrees at 9 bases. V shed 3 bases and J 5 bases; nucleotides not matched to a gene: 17. The CDR3 has 19 residues. The germline CDR1 and CDR2 sequences are MNHEY and SMNVEV (reference sequence). CDR3 loop: CASSLSGLASLQAHNEQFF. In DNA form, the CDR3 reads TGTGCCAGCAGTTTGTCGGGACTAGCATCCCTACAAGCCCACAATGAGCAGTTCTTC.

This clonotype appeared many times. The rearrangement uses TRBV2 and TRBJ2-2; D may be TRBD2 (5 bases). The CDR3 length is 13 residues. The germline V gene encodes CDR1 SNHLY and CDR2 FYNNEI. V lost 6 bases and J lost 6, with 11 bases in between. The CDR3 region is CASRRELAGELFF. CDR3 nucleotides: TGTGCCAGCAGACGGGAACTTGCCGGGGAGCTGTTTTTT.

This clonotype was found many times. The gene calls are TRBV18 and TRBJ2-5; D is undetermined. CDR3 length: 15 residues. Trimming shortened V by 1 base and J by 3 bases, and 12 bases separated the two germline ends. The germline gives CDR1 KGHSH, CDR2 LQKENI. CDR3 bases: TGTGCCAGCTCACCACTCGGGCAGGTGGAAGAGACCCAGTACTTC. Its protein product is CASSPLGQVEETQYF.

This clonotype was observed at least ten times. The V and J genes are TRBV3-1 and TRBJ1-2, with unresolved D. CDR1 and CDR2 from the germline V gene are LGHDT and YNNKEL (reference sequence). V was trimmed by 1 base and J by 5 bases, leaving 8 bases between them. This CDR3 has 13 amino acids. The CDR3 region has the DNA TGTGCCAGCAGCCAAGCGTCCATTTATGGCTACACCTTC. Translating gives CASSQASIYGYTF.

This clonotype was picked up many times. The chain joins TRBV20-1 to TRBJ2-5; D perhaps matches TRBD1 (6 bases). The CDR3 loop spans 14 amino acids. The V gene's germline CDR1 is DFQATT and CDR2 SNEGSKA (reference sequence). The germline V and J ends were trimmed by 0 bases and 4 bases, with 12 bases remaining between them. The chain's CDR3 is CSAREGGRSETQYF. CDR3 DNA sequence: TGCAGTGCTAGAGAAGGGGGACGGTCAGAGACCCAGTACTTC.